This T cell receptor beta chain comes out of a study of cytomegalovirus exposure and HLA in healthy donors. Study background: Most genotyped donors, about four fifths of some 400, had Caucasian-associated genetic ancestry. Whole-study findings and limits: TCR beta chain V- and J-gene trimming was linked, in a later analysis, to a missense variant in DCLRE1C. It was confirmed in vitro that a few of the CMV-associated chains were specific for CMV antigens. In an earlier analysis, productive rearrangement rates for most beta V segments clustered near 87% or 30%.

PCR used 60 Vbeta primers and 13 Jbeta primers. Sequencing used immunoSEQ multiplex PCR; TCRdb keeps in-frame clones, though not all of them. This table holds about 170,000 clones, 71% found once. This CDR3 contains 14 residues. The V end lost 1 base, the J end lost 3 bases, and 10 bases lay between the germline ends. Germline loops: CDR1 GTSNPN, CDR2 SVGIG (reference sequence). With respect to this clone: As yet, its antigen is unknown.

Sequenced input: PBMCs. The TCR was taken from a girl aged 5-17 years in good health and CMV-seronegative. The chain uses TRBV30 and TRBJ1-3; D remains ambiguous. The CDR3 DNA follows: TGTGCCTGGAGTGCGGGGATGCTTGGAAACACCATATATTTT. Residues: CAWSAGMLGNTIYF.